The rows below give T cell receptor beta chains drawn from one sample of a study of blood T cell repertoires in COVID-19. Assay used: immunoSEQ multiplex PCR; TCRdb lists only in-frame clones, some missing. The sample shows roughly 20,000 clones, 80% to 90% of them seen only once. The sequencing input was peripheral blood. Every receptor here comes from a human donor in a cohort sampled during active COVID-19. Both conserved end residues are part of each CDR3. Each record gives: D gene, clone size, V gene, J gene, CDR3 protein, CDR3 DNA. The D gene is left open where the match is weak. Rows give clone size only sometimes, using once, few, many, or a class for an expanded clone.

D: -
size: once
V: TRBV6-5
J: TRBJ1-1
CDR3: CASSEQINTEAFF
DNA: TGTGCCAGTTCGGAACAGATTAACACTGAAGCTTTCTTT

D: -
size: few
V: TRBV7-9
J: TRBJ2-7
CDR3: CASSSPGRGAYEQYF
DNA: TGTGCCAGCAGCTCTCCGGGGCGGGGCGCCTACGAGCAGTACTTC

D: -
size: -
V: TRBV5-1
J: TRBJ2-7
CDR3: CASSLFSGSSYEQYF
DNA: TGCGCCAGCAGCTTGTTTTCCGGGAGCTCCTACGAGCAGTACTTC

D: TRBD1
size: -
V: TRBV28
J: TRBJ1-2
CDR3: CASHSRTGSDYGYTF
DNA: TGTGCCAGCCATAGCAGGACAGGGAGCGACTATGGCTACACCTTC

D: TRBD1
size: medium-sized
V: TRBV6-1
J: TRBJ1-1
CDR3: CASSEGPGQGRTEAFF
DNA: TGTGCCAGCAGTGAAGGCCCCGGACAGGGGCGGACTGAAGCTTTCTTT

D: -
size: -
V: TRBV5-6
J: TRBJ1-1
CDR3: CASSRWGRMNTEAFF
DNA: TGTGCCAGCAGCCGTTGGGGGCGGATGAACACTGAAGCTTTCTTT

D: -
size: -
V: TRBV5-1
J: TRBJ1-1
CDR3: CASSLVMEGNTEAFF
DNA: TGCGCCAGCAGCTTAGTTATGGAGGGGAACACTGAAGCTTTCTTT

D: -
size: -
V: TRBV6-5
J: TRBJ1-2
CDR3: CASRRHWGYTF
DNA: TGTGCCAGCAGGCGTCATTGGGGCTACACCTTC

D: -
size: -
V: TRBV30
J: TRBJ1-5
CDR3: CAWGQSGNGQPQHF
DNA: TGTGCCTGGGGCCAGTCAGGGAACGGCCAGCCCCAGCATTTT

D: -
size: -
V: TRBV19
J: TRBJ2-3
CDR3: CASSIFPLMPPDTQYF
DNA: TGTGCCAGTAGTATTTTCCCCCTAATGCCCCCAGATACGCAGTATTTT

D: -
size: -
V: TRBV29-1
J: TRBJ2-5
CDR3: CSVSRLLETQYF
DNA: TGCAGCGTAAGCAGGCTGCTAGAGACCCAGTACTTC

D: -
size: -
V: TRBV11-1
J: TRBJ2-1
CDR3: CASSPRLDSSYNEQFF
DNA: TGTGCCAGCAGCCCTCGACTAGATAGCTCCTACAATGAGCAGTTCTTC

D: TRBD1
size: -
V: TRBV19
J: TRBJ1-1
CDR3: CASTLGQGNTEAFF
DNA: TGTGCCAGTACCCTGGGACAGGGGAACACTGAAGCTTTCTTT

D: -
size: -
V: TRBV5-1
J: TRBJ2-2
CDR3: CASSLAGQRNTGELFF
DNA: TGCGCCAGCAGCTTGGCAGGCCAAAGAAACACCGGGGAGCTGTTTTTT

D: -
size: -
V: TRBV3-1/TRBV3-2
J: TRBJ1-3
CDR3: CASSALKGVSGNTIYF
DNA: TGTGCCAGCAGCGCCCTGAAGGGGGTCTCTGGAAACACCATATATTTT

D: -
size: -
V: TRBV19
J: TRBJ1-2
CDR3: CASSIAGLGYGYTF
DNA: TGTGCCAGTAGTATAGCGGGACTGGGCTATGGCTACACCTTC

D: -
size: -
V: TRBV2
J: TRBJ2-7
CDR3: CASSEGSEEQYF
DNA: TGTGCCAGCAGTGAAGGATCTGAGGAGCAGTACTTC

D: -
size: -
V: TRBV7-2
J: TRBJ2-5
CDR3: CASSQLSRGQTQYF
DNA: TGTGCCAGCAGCCAACTCTCCCGCGGGCAGACCCAGTACTTC

D: TRBD1
size: -
V: TRBV7-3
J: TRBJ2-7
CDR3: CASSPGTGTYEQYF
DNA: TGTGCCAGCAGCCCCGGGACAGGAACCTACGAGCAGTACTTC

D: TRBD1
size: -
V: TRBV10-3
J: TRBJ1-2
CDR3: CAISAPGQTYGYTF
DNA: TGTGCCATCAGCGCGCCGGGACAGACCTATGGCTACACCTTC

D: -
size: -
V: TRBV10-3
J: TRBJ2-2
CDR3: CAISGTDRGTGELFF
DNA: TGTGCCATCAGTGGGACAGACAGAGGGACCGGGGAGCTGTTTTTT

D: TRBD2
size: -
V: TRBV9
J: TRBJ2-3
CDR3: CASRGELGGTDTQYF
DNA: TGTGCCAGCCGGGGGGAACTTGGGGGCACAGATACGCAGTATTTT

D: -
size: once
V: TRBV6-5
J: TRBJ1-2
CDR3: CASRTPGEGYTF
DNA: TGTGCCAGCAGGACACCAGGGGAAGGCTACACCTTC

D: TRBD1
size: -
V: TRBV6-2/TRBV6-3
J: TRBJ1-2
CDR3: CASSYLRGGVGGYTF
DNA: TGTGCCAGCAGTTACCTGCGAGGGGGCGTCGGTGGCTACACCTTC

D: TRBD2
size: few
V: TRBV4-2
J: TRBJ2-7
CDR3: CASSLPGLDYEQYF
DNA: TGTGCCAGCAGCCTGCCGGGACTAGACTACGAGCAGTACTTC

D: -
size: -
V: TRBV29-1
J: TRBJ2-7
CDR3: CSVAGLIDGGEQYF
DNA: TGCAGCGTTGCGGGTTTAATCGACGGGGGCGAGCAGTACTTC

D: -
size: -
V: TRBV30
J: TRBJ1-6
CDR3: CAWKTIGGANSPLHF
DNA: TGTGCCTGGAAAACCATCGGGGGGGCAAATTCACCCCTCCACTTT

D: -
size: -
V: TRBV11-3
J: TRBJ1-6
CDR3: CASSLTGSYNSPLHF
DNA: TGTGCCAGCAGCCTAACAGGCTCCTATAATTCACCCCTCCACTTT

D: -
size: -
V: TRBV7-2
J: TRBJ2-1
CDR3: CASSTDRYNEQFF
DNA: TGTGCCAGCAGCACCGACAGGTACAATGAGCAGTTCTTC

D: TRBD1
size: -
V: TRBV11-2
J: TRBJ2-7
CDR3: CASSLGTGTVGQYF
DNA: TGTGCCAGCAGCTTAGGGACAGGGACGGTAGGGCAGTACTTC

D: TRBD2
size: -
V: TRBV19
J: TRBJ2-3
CDR3: CASSLFGLGRATDTQYF
DNA: TGTGCCAGTAGTCTTTTCGGACTAGGGCGGGCCACAGATACGCAGTATTTT

D: -
size: -
V: TRBV30
J: TRBJ1-1
CDR3: CAWSQYRVLTEAFF
DNA: TGTGCCTGGAGCCAATACAGGGTATTGACTGAAGCTTTCTTT

D: TRBD1
size: -
V: TRBV11-2
J: TRBJ1-5
CDR3: CASSPPGTENQPQHF
DNA: TGTGCCAGCAGCCCCCCCGGGACAGAGAATCAGCCCCAGCATTTT

D: -
size: -
V: TRBV29-1
J: TRBJ2-1
CDR3: CSVVSREGSEQFF
DNA: TGCAGCGTTGTCAGCAGGGAAGGTAGTGAGCAGTTCTTC

D: -
size: -
V: TRBV18
J: TRBJ1-2
CDR3: CASSPRRHETGYTF
DNA: TGTGCCAGCTCACCACGGAGGCATGAGACGGGCTACACCTTC

D: -
size: -
V: TRBV7-2
J: TRBJ2-5
CDR3: CASSFVGGGTQYF
DNA: TGTGCCAGCAGCTTTGTGGGGGGTGGGACCCAGTACTTC

D: -
size: -
V: TRBV9
J: TRBJ2-7
CDR3: CASSVDPSDTYEQYF
DNA: TGTGCCAGCAGCGTAGACCCCTCCGACACCTACGAGCAGTACTTC

D: -
size: -
V: TRBV6-1
J: TRBJ2-7
CDR3: CASSEKRVVSYEQYF
DNA: TGTGCCAGCAGTGAAAAGAGGGTTGTTTCCTACGAGCAGTACTTC

D: -
size: -
V: TRBV5-6
J: TRBJ2-1
CDR3: CASSYMSRDSYNEQFF
DNA: TGTGCCAGCAGCTATATGTCCAGGGATTCCTACAATGAGCAGTTCTTC

D: -
size: -
V: TRBV5-1
J: TRBJ2-3
CDR3: CASSLQGSDTQYF
DNA: TGCGCCAGCAGCCTACAGGGATCGGATACGCAGTATTTT

D: TRBD1
size: -
V: TRBV18
J: TRBJ1-3
CDR3: CASSPQGANSGNTIYF
DNA: TGTGCCAGCTCACCCCAGGGGGCCAACTCTGGAAACACCATATATTTT

D: TRBD2
size: few
V: TRBV9
J: TRBJ2-5
CDR3: CASSVGNSGGETQYF
DNA: TGTGCCAGCAGCGTAGGTAATAGCGGGGGGGAGACCCAGTACTTC

D: TRBD1
size: -
V: TRBV7-7
J: TRBJ2-7
CDR3: CASSLVEARQGPYEQYF
DNA: TGTGCCAGCAGCTTAGTGGAAGCGAGACAGGGTCCCTACGAGCAGTACTTC

D: TRBD1
size: -
V: TRBV30
J: TRBJ2-7
CDR3: CARDVSGTGRYEQYF
DNA: TGTGCACGGGACGTATCCGGGACAGGACGTTACGAGCAGTACTTC

D: TRBD2
size: -
V: TRBV24-1
J: TRBJ2-1
CDR3: CATSVGSSGYNEQFF
DNA: TGTGCCACCAGTGTAGGGTCTAGCGGGTACAATGAGCAGTTCTTC

D: -
size: -
V: TRBV7-9
J: TRBJ1-3
CDR3: CASSLSISGNTIYF
DNA: TGTGCCAGCAGCTTGTCAATCTCTGGAAACACCATATATTTT

D: -
size: -
V: TRBV24-1
J: TRBJ1-5
CDR3: CATSDASYSNQPQHF
DNA: TGTGCCACCAGTGATGCATCCTATAGCAATCAGCCCCAGCATTTT

D: TRBD1
size: -
V: TRBV30
J: TRBJ2-7
CDR3: CASAEGARSSEQYF
DNA: TGTGCCTCGGCCGAGGGGGCGCGTTCGTCCGAGCAGTACTTC

D: -
size: -
V: TRBV15
J: TRBJ2-1
CDR3: CATSRGRGALNEQFF
DNA: TGTGCCACCAGCAGAGGACGGGGGGCCTTAAATGAGCAGTTCTTC

D: -
size: -
V: TRBV5-1
J: TRBJ2-1
CDR3: CASSLAGQSSYNEQFF
DNA: TGCGCCAGCAGCTTGGCCGGACAGAGCTCCTACAATGAGCAGTTCTTC

D: -
size: -
V: TRBV4-3
J: TRBJ1-2
CDR3: CASSQADYGYTF
DNA: TGCGCCAGCAGCCAGGCGGACTATGGCTACACCTTC

D: -
size: -
V: TRBV27
J: TRBJ2-2
CDR3: CASSLEGVHTGELFF
DNA: TGTGCCAGCAGTTTAGAGGGGGTCCACACCGGGGAGCTGTTTTTT

D: -
size: -
V: TRBV19
J: TRBJ1-5
CDR3: CASSADSVPYSNQPQHF
DNA: TGTGCCAGTAGCGCGGACAGCGTCCCTTATAGCAATCAGCCCCAGCATTTT

D: TRBD1
size: once
V: TRBV19
J: TRBJ1-1
CDR3: CASSDRGSSNTEAFF
DNA: TGTGCCAGTAGCGACAGGGGCTCTTCTAACACTGAAGCTTTCTTT

D: -
size: medium-sized
V: TRBV3-1/TRBV3-2
J: TRBJ1-2
CDR3: CASSQDQGNHGYTF
DNA: TGTGCCAGCAGCCAAGACCAGGGTAACCATGGCTACACCTTC

D: TRBD1
size: -
V: TRBV24-1
J: TRBJ2-1
CDR3: CATSGAQGDAYNEQFF
DNA: TGTGCCACCAGCGGAGCTCAGGGGGACGCCTACAATGAGCAGTTCTTC

D: -
size: -
V: TRBV2
J: TRBJ2-1
CDR3: CASSETGSSYNEQFF
DNA: TGTGCCAGCAGTGAAACGGGGAGCTCCTACAATGAGCAGTTCTTC

D: -
size: -
V: TRBV5-1
J: TRBJ2-1
CDR3: CASSLTDPTYNEQFF
DNA: TGCGCCAGCAGCTTGACAGATCCCACCTACAATGAGCAGTTCTTC

D: -
size: -
V: TRBV10-3
J: TRBJ1-6
CDR3: CATSRLQGFQNSPLHF
DNA: TGTGCCACGTCCCGCCTCCAGGGATTCCAGAATTCACCCCTCCACTTT

D: -
size: -
V: TRBV6-5
J: TRBJ2-4
CDR3: CASSQGNIQYF
DNA: TGTGCCAGCTCCCAGGGAAACATTCAGTACTTC